This T cell receptor beta chain derives from a study of T-cell reconstitution after alpha-beta-depleted transplantation in children. Study results and caveats: Once a year had passed after transplant, T-cell counts and diversity came mostly from newly produced T cells.

The library targeted TCRbeta and was prepared with unique molecular identifiers. TCRdb analysed the PCR reads with MiXCR anew, one entry per CDR3 protein. The sample carries a few hundred thousand distinct CDR3 sequences, roughly 27% recorded once. Germline CDR1 is MGHDK and CDR2 is SYGVNS. V lost 5 bases and J lost 4, with 3 bases in between. This CDR3 has 10 residues. This clonotype was seen ten or more times. Its matching antigen is unknown. Sequenced material: PBMCs, taken before TCRalphabeta/CD19-depleted stem cell transplant. The TCR sequence derives from a boy under two years old with Wiskott-Aldrich syndrome, due to receive a stem cell transplant. This rearrangement joins TRBV25-1 to TRBJ2-7; D gene uncertain. CDR3 in amino acids: CASSPYEQYF. The CDR3 coding sequence is TGTGCCAGCAGTCCTTACGAGCAGTACTTC.